Presented here are 5 T cell receptor beta chains from one specimen sequenced in a study of cytomegalovirus exposure and HLA in healthy donors. Researchers ran the PCR with 60 Vbeta and 13 Jbeta primers. Data came from immunoSEQ multiplex PCR; TCRdb stores just in-frame clones and leaves some out. Of 150,000 to 200,000 clones detected, around 78% appear once; the ten largest clones hold around 1.6%. Material: PBMCs. These receptors all stem from a man in his late teens or twenties in good health and CMV-seronegative.

This clone was seen a single time. The J gene is TRBJ2-1, the V gene TRBV6-6; D unresolved. CDR1 is MNHNY, CDR2 SVGAGI, per germline (reference sequence). Trimming pared 1 base from V and 9 bases from J, leaving 10 bases between. The CDR3 has 13 residues. CDR3 loop: CASSYLSIGEQFF. CDR3 nucleotides: TGTGCCAGCAGTTACTTAAGCATCGGTGAGCAGTTCTTC.

The chain is built from TRBV29-1 and TRBJ1-1; no firm D call. Germline values: CDR1 SQVTM, CDR2 ANQGSEA. V shed 1 base and J shed 7 bases, with 10 bases lying between them. CDR3 length: 12 residues. CDR3 in DNA: TGCAGCGTTGAAGTGGGCAGGAATGAAGCTTTCTTT. Protein: CSVEVGRNEAFF.

The chain carries TRBV30 and TRBJ2-3, with TRBD2 identical over 9 bases. V lost 4 bases, J lost 8 bases, and 10 bases stayed unmatched. CDR1 is GTSNPN and CDR2 is SVGIG in the germline V gene (reference sequence). The CDR3 loop spans 14 amino acids. The CDR3, as DNA: TGTGCCTGGATGGGGGCGGGGGGGCATGGTACGCAGTATTTT. This gives the protein CAWMGAGGHGTQYF.

The chain has TRBV5-6 and TRBJ1-2; no clear D gene. The ends were cut back, 4 bases at V and 4 bases at J, with 11 bases in the middle. The CDR3 covers 13 residues. Per the germline V gene, CDR1 is SGHDT and CDR2 is YYEEEE. The CDR3 loop is CASSPRRAYGYTF. In DNA form, the CDR3 reads TGTGCCAGCAGCCCGAGGAGGGCCTATGGCTACACCTTC.

This clone was observed once. V gene TRBV7-9 combines with J gene TRBJ1-2; TRBD1 agrees at 7 bases. With V trimmed by 2 bases and J by 4 bases, 10 bases remained unmatched. The CDR3 covers 16 residues. Germline CDR1 SEHNR, CDR2 FQNEAQ (reference sequence). The CDR3: CASSLNRQGDAYGYTF. CDR3 DNA: TGTGCCAGCAGCTTAAATAGGCAGGGGGATGCCTATGGCTACACCTTC. The full variable domain, with the rest looked up from reference TRBV7-9 and TRBJ1-2, is DTGVSQNPRHKITKRGQNVTFRCDPISEHNRLYWYRQTLGQGPEFLTYFQNEAQLEKSRLLSDRFSAERPKGSFSTLEIQRTEQGDSAMYLCASSLNRQGDAYGYTFGSGTRLTVV.